The sequence of this T cell receptor (beta chain) was determined in a study of spatial heterogeneity in lung cancer (dated by TCRdb to about 2019). For the study in its entirety: Donors were under 95 patients with early-stage, untreated non-small cell lung cancer from the lung TRACERx cohort. Follow-up PBMC samples were sequenced whenever available, with the median time to follow-up being around 2 years after resection. More beta-chain than alpha-chain transcripts were consistently detected, likely reflecting higher beta-chain transcript abundance. In the raw uncorrected reads, each unique combination of TCR and UMI appeared on average more than ten times. The study quantitatively compared TCR alpha and beta repertoires across multiple tumor regions, matched nontumor lung and blood in non-small cell lung cancer. The study linked features of the TCR repertoire to counts of nonsynonymous mutations, which were determined by whole-exome sequencing of tumor tissue. At surgery, both alpha and beta chains were TCR-sequenced in approximately 210 tumor regions, approximately 64 matched nontumor lung samples and 56 PBMC samples. Study-wide conclusions, independent of this receptor: Additional single-cell paired TCR alpha and beta sequencing was considered necessary to confirm, at a functional level, the hypothesis that regional TCRs recognize regional mutations. Ubiquitous expanded tumor TCRs showed up in blood more often at tumor resection than at routine follow-up. Comparisons of baseline and follow-up blood repertoires included only around 14 patients.

The cysteine opens and the phenylalanine closes a CDR3 of 13 amino acids. Of all the DNA, just the CDR3 is kept, 39 bases in frame from base 1. V is shortened by 5 bases, J by 4 bases, and the region joining them spans 9 bases. The sample's time point label, decoded: blood at routine non-recurrence follow-up after resection. Without any cell sorting, TCR sequencing was performed on whole RNA extracted either from tumor and nontumor lung tissue or from cryopreserved PBMC samples. Patients were selected for TCR sequencing only if sufficient RNA was available from at least two tumor regions. This clonotype was counted between two and nine times. What antigen it recognizes has not been identified. There are no base qualities to consult, and no much larger clone falls within one base. The library was made by 5' RACE. Instrument used: NextSeq 500. The TCR library protocol attached a unique molecular identifier to each TCR cDNA molecule to allow correction of PCR and sequencing errors. As for how the authors treated the data: Decombinator tools were used for TCR identification, UMI-based error correction and CDR3 extraction. Expanded TCRs were defined as those above a frequency of 2 per 1,000, corresponding to the top 1% of the tumor frequency distribution. Each repertoire was subsampled 100 times to 5,000 TCRs, after which Renyi diversity was computed with the R vegan package. CDR3 similarity networks were built from amino acid triplet string-kernel similarity, connecting CDR3s with pairwise similarity above 0.82. TCRdb handled the public reads itself, with Q25 trimming in fastp and clone calling in MiXCR, and kept productive beta chains. Identical CDR3 protein sequences are pooled into one entry, listed with their most common genes and DNA. The V and J calls, along with clone size, are taken from TCRdb and not from the paper's own processing. For this sample there are under 150,000 distinct CDR3 sequences; 9% to 15% appear just once. About 15% of the sample is held by the ten biggest clonotypes.

Specimen: PBMCs, collected at follow-up. The TCR sequence derives from a male donor with early-stage non-small cell lung cancer. The rearrangement joined TRBV12-3 or TRBV12-4 to TRBJ1-5; a weak D assignment points to TRBD1 (6 bases agree). The bases are TGTGCCAGCAGTATACAGGGAAATCAGCCCCAGCATTTT. Its protein reads: CASSIQGNQPQHF.